This T cell receptor beta chain was identified in a study of cytomegalovirus exposure and HLA in healthy donors. On the study more broadly: An early release of data contained 80 million to 85 million unique TCRs, which came from HLA-typed donors.

The PCR had 60 Vbeta and 13 Jbeta primers. Assay: immunoSEQ multiplex PCR; the TCRdb copy retains only in-frame clones and omits some. The sample has roughly 68,000 clones, roughly four fifths seen once. This clone appeared a single time. The length of the CDR3 is 15 residues. The V and J ends lost 2 bases and 7 bases, in that order; junction bases with no gene match: 5. Germline assignment: CDR1 SGHTA and CDR2 FQGNSA. The source material was PBMCs. The V call is TRBV7-2, the J call TRBJ2-1; TRBD2 agrees at 10 bases. The receptor comes from a woman aged 30 to 39 in good health and CMV-seropositive. The CDR3 DNA sequence: TGTGCCAGCAGCTTAACTAGCGGGGTCCATAATGAGCAGTTCTTC. It encodes CASSLTSGVHNEQFF.